This T cell receptor beta chain comes out of a study of T cell changes during pregnancy in multiple sclerosis. With V trimmed by 2 bases and J by 9 bases, 11 bases remained unmatched. Germline CDR1 and CDR2: SGHNT and YYREEE (reference sequence). The CDR3 totals 17 residues. Method: immunoSEQ multiplex PCR; TCRdb's copy keeps in-frame clones and lacks some. The repertoire holds some 95,000 clones, with roughly 92% as singletons. This clone showed up just once. The sequencing used peripheral blood, collected in the first trimester of pregnancy. The rearrangement joins TRBV5-4 to TRBJ2-4; 13 bases fit TRBD2. The TCR was taken from a female donor with multiple sclerosis, enrolled in a pregnancy study. The CDR3 DNA follows: TGTGCCAGCAGCTTCGAAGGACAAGGGACTAGCGGGACCATTCAGTACTTC. It codes for CASSFEGQGTSGTIQYF.